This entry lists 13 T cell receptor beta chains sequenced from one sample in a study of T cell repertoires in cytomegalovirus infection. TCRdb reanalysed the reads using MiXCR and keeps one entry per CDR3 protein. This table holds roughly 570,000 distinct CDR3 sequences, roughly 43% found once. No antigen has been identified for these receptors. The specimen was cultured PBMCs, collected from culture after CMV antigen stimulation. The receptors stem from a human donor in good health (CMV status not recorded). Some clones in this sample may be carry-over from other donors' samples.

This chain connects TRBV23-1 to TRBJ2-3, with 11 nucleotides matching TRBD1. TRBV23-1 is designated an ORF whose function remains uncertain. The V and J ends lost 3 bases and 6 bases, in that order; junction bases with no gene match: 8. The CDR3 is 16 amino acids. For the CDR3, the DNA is TGCGCCAGCAGTCACCCCAGGACAGGGGGCTACGATACGCAGTATTTT. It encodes CASSHPRTGGYDTQYF.

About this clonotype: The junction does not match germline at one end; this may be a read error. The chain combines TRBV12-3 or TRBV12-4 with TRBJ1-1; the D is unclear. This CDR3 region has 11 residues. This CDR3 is CASSDHGRWGF. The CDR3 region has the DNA TGTGCCAGCAGTGATCACGGACGGTGGGGATTT.

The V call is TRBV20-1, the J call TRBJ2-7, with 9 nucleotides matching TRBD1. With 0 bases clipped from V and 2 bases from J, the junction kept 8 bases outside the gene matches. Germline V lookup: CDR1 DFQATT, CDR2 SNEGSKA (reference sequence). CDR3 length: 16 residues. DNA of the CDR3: TGCAGTGCTAGAGATTGGGGACAGGGCAGGACCTACGAGCAGTACTTC. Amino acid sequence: CSARDWGQGRTYEQYF.

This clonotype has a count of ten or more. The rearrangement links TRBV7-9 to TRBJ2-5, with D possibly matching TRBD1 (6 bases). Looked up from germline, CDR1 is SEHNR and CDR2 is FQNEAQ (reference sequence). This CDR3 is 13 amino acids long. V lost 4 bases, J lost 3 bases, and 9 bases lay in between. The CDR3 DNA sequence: TGTGCCAGCAGCTCAGGACAGAAAGAGACCCAGTACTTC. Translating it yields CASSSGQKETQYF. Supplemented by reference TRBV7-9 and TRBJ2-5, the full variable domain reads DTGVSQNPRHKITKRGQNVTFRCDPISEHNRLYWYRQTLGQGPEFLTYFQNEAQLEKSRLLSDRFSAERPKGSFSTLEIQRTEQGDSAMYLCASSSGQKETQYFGPGTRLLVL.

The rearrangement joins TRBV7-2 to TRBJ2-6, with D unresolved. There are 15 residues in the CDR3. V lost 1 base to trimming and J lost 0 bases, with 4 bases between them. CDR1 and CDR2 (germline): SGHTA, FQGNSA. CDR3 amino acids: CASSLDLSGANVLTF. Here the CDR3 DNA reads TGTGCCAGCAGCTTAGACCTCTCTGGGGCCAACGTCCTGACTTTC.

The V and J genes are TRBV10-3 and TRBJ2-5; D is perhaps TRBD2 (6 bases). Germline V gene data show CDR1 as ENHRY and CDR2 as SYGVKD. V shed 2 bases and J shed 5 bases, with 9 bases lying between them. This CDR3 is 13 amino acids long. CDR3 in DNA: TGTGCCATCAGTGAGCCCAGCGGGGAGACCCAGTACTTC. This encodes CAISEPSGETQYF.

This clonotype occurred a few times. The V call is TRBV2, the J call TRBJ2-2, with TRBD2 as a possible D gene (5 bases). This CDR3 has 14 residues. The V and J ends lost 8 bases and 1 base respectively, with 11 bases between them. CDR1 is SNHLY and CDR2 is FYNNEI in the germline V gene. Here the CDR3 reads CASEREKNTGELFF. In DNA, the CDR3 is TGTGCCAGCGAGAGGGAAAAGAACACCGGGGAGCTGTTTTTT. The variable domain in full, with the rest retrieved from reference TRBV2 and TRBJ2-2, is EPEVTQTPSHQVTQMGQEVILRCVPISNHLYFYWYRQILGQKVEFLVSFYNNEISEKSEIFDDQFSVERPDGSNFTLKIRSTKLEDSAMYFCASEREKNTGELFFGEGSRLTVL.

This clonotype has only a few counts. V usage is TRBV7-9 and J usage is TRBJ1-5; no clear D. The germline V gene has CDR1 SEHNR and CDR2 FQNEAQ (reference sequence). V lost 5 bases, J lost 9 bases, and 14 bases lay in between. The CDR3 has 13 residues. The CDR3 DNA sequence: TGTGCCAGCAGCCTAGGACCCGGGTGGCCCCAGCATTTT. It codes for CASSLGPGWPQHF.

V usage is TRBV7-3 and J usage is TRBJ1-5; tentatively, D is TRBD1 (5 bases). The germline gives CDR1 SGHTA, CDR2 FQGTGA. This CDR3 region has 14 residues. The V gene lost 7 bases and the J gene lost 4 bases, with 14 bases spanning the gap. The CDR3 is CASTYRGGNQPQHF. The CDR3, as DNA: TGTGCCAGCACCTACCGGGGGGGGAATCAGCCCCAGCATTTT.

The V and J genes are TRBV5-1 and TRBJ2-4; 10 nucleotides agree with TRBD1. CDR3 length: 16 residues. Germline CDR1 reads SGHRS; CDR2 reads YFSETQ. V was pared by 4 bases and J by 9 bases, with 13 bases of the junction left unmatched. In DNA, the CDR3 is TGCGCCAGCAGCATCGGGACAGGGGTGGATGGGGCCATTCAGTACTTC. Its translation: CASSIGTGVDGAIQYF.

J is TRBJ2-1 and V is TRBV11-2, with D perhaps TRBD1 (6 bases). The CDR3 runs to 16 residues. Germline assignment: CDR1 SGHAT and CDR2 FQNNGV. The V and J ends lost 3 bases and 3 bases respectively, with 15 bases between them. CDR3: CASSFSPGTSYNEQFF. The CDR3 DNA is TGTGCCAGCAGCTTTTCCCCCGGGACAAGCTACAATGAGCAGTTCTTC.

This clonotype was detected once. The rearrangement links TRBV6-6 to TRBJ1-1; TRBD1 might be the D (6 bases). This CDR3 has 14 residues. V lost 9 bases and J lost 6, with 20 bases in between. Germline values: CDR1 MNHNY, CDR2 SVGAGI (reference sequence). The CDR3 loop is CASRGASRAAEAFF. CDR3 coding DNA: TGTGCCAGTCGGGGGGCGAGCCGGGCGGCTGAAGCTTTCTTT.

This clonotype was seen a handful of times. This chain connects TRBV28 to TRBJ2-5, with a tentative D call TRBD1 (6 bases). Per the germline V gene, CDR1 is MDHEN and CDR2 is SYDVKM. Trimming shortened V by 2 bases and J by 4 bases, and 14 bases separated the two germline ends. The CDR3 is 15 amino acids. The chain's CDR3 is CASSLQQWGRETQYF. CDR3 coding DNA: TGTGCCAGCAGTTTACAGCAGTGGGGGCGAGAGACCCAGTACTTC.